This T cell receptor (beta chain) is from a study of cytotoxic CD8 clonotypes in ibrutinib-treated CLL. This CDR3 region has 15 residues. Trimming cost V 4 bases and J 2 bases, with 16 bases left between them. Germline CDR1 and CDR2: SGHRS and YFSETQ. Depths of 1 in 200,000 to 1 in 1 million T cells were the sequencing target. Repertoires were generated with immunoSEQ multiplex PCR, while TCRdb's copy carries only in-frame clones and drops some. The repertoire holds roughly 56,000 clones, with about three quarters as singletons. The rearrangement uses TRBV5-1 and TRBJ2-7; D possibly corresponds to TRBD1 (6 bases). The receptor was isolated from a human donor with chronic lymphocytic leukemia. The specimen comprised PBMCs, sampled after 12 months of ibrutinib treatment. The CDR3 reads CASSPRPGAPYEQYF. The CDR3 region has the DNA TGCGCCAGCAGCCCACGGCCAGGGGCCCCCTACGAGCAGTACTTC.